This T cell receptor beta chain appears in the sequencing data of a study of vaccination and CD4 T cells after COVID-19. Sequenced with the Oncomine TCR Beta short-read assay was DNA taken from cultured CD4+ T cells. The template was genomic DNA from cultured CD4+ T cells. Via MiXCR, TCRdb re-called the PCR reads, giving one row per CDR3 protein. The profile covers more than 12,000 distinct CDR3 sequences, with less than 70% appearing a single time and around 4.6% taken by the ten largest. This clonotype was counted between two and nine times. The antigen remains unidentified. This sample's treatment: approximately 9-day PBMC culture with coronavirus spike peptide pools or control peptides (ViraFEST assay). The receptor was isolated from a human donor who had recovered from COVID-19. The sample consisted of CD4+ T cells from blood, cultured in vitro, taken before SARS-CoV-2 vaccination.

Here the CDR3 reads CSAGQGAEAFF. The CDR3 coding sequence is TGCAGTGCGGGACAGGGTGCTGAAGCTTTCTTT. V is TRBV20-1 and J is TRBJ1-1; 9 bases fit TRBD1. In germline, CDR1 is DFQATT, CDR2 SNEGSKA (reference sequence). The CDR3 totals 11 residues. Trimming at V came to 6 bases and at J to 6 bases, leaving 2 bases not matched to a gene.